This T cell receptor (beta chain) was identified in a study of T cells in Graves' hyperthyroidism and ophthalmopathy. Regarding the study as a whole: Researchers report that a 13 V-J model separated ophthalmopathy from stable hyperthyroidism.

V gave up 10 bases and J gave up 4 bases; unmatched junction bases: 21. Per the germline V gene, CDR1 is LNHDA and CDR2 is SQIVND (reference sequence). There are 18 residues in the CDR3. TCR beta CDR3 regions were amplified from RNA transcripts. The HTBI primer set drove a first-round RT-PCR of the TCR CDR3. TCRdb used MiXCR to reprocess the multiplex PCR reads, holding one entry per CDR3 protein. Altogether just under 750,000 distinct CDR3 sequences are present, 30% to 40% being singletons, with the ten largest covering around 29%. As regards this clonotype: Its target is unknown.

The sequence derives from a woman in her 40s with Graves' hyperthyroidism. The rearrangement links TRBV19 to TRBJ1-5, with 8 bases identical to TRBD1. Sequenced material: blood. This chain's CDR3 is CANHTGVLTGQVNQPQHF. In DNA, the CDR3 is TGTGCCAACCATACCGGGGTCCTGACGGGACAGGTAAATCAGCCCCAGCATTTT. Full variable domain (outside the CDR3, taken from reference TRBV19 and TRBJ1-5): DGGITQSPKYLFRKEGQNVTLSCEQNLNHDAMYWYRQDPGQGLRLIYYSQIVNDFQKGDIAEGYSVSREKKESFPLTVTSAQKNPTAFYLCANHTGVLTGQVNQPQHFGDGTRLSIL.